Below, 22 T cell receptor beta chains from the same sample are listed, as sequenced in a study of blood T cell repertoires in COVID-19. This table comes from immunoSEQ multiplex PCR, and its TCRdb copy is limited to in-frame clones, with some not included. The table records about 240,000 clones, 75% to 90% of them present only once. The material sequenced was peripheral blood. The origin of the receptors is a woman aged 55 to 70 with active or convalescent COVID-19.

The gene calls are TRBV2 and TRBJ2-3; D might be TRBD2 (7 bases). The germline gives CDR1 SNHLY, CDR2 FYNNEI. Trimming removed 7 bases at V and 0 bases at J, with 14 bases between. The CDR3 runs 15 residues. CDR3 region: CASKGGGLSTDTQYF. The CDR3 DNA follows: TGTGCCAGCAAAGGGGGGGGCCTGAGCACAGATACGCAGTATTTT.

The chain couples TRBV27 to TRBJ2-7; 8 nucleotides line up with TRBD2. Germline assignment: CDR1 MNHEY and CDR2 SMNVEV (reference sequence). The CDR3 covers 14 residues. V lost 6 bases to trimming and J lost 1 base; unmatched junction nucleotides: 5. This chain's CDR3 is CASSSTSASYEQYF. The CDR3, as DNA: TGTGCCAGCAGCTCGACTAGCGCTTCCTACGAGCAGTACTTC.

This clone was seen a single time. The CDR3 region is CASSTQGALLYEQYF. The CDR3 DNA is TGTGCCAGTAGTACACAGGGGGCCCTTCTCTACGAGCAGTACTTC. V gene TRBV19 combines with J gene TRBJ2-7; TRBD1 agrees at 9 bases. Germline V CDR1 and CDR2: LNHDA, SQIVND (reference sequence). This CDR3 region has 15 residues. The V segment lost 4 bases and the J segment 3 bases; nucleotides outside the gene matches: 7.

This clone was observed once. The gene calls are TRBV5-4 and TRBJ1-4, with 7 bases aligning to TRBD1. The germline gives CDR1 SGHNT, CDR2 YYREEE (reference sequence). The CDR3 consists of 16 residues. V shed 4 bases and J 5 bases; nucleotides not matched to a gene: 11. The CDR3 region is CASSPTTTGPNEKLFF. The CDR3, as DNA: TGTGCCAGCAGCCCTACAACGACAGGGCCGAATGAAAAACTGTTTTTT.

The chain recombines TRBV7-3 with TRBJ1-2; 9 bases align to TRBD1. Looked up from germline, CDR1 is SGHTA and CDR2 is FQGTGA. This CDR3 spans 13 amino acids. The ends lost 5 bases at V and 4 bases at J; junction bases unmatched: 2. The CDR3 nucleotides read TGTGCCAGCAGCCAGACAGGGGGCTATGGCTACACCTTC. Protein: CASSQTGGYGYTF. The variable domain in full, with the rest retrieved from reference TRBV7-3 and TRBJ1-2, is GAGVSQTPSNKVTEKGKYVELRCDPISGHTALYWYRQSLGQGPEFLIYFQGTGAADDSGLPNDRFFAVRPEGSVSTLKIQRTERGDSAVYLCASSQTGGYGYTFGSGTRLTVV.

V is TRBV7-6 and J is TRBJ1-5; the match to TRBD1 covers 8 bases. The CDR3 runs 17 residues. Looked up from germline, CDR1 is SGHVS and CDR2 is FNYEAQ. The V and J ends lost 5 bases and 0 bases, in that order; junction bases with no gene match: 9. The CDR3 region has the DNA TGTGCCAGCAGCCCGCCTTGGACAGGGCGTAGCAATCAGCCCCAGCATTTT. Translation gives CASSPPWTGRSNQPQHF.

The chain links TRBV5-1 to TRBJ2-3; 10 bases line up with TRBD2. Looked up from germline, CDR1 is SGHRS and CDR2 is YFSETQ. After removal of 0 bases from V and 4 bases from J, the junction contained 8 bases not matched to a gene. The CDR3 loop spans 17 amino acids. CDR3 bases: TGCGCCAGCAGCTTGGTCCTTAGCGGGGGGCCCCCAGATACGCAGTATTTT. Protein sequence: CASSLVLSGGPPDTQYF.

The chain recombines TRBV7-2 with TRBJ1-3, with TRBD1 matching 7 bases. Germline CDR1 SGHTA, CDR2 FQGNSA. The CDR3 has 17 amino acids. V lost 0 bases and J lost 4; bases outside the gene matches: 9. CDR3 loop: CASSLAPPGTVGNTIYF. The CDR3 nucleotides read TGTGCCAGCAGCTTAGCGCCACCCGGGACAGTCGGAAACACCATATATTTT. The variable domain in full, with the rest retrieved from reference TRBV7-2 and TRBJ1-3, is GAGVSQSPSNKVTEKGKDVELRCDPISGHTALYWYRQSLGQGLEFLIYFQGNSAPDKSGLPSDRFSAERTGGSVSTLTIQRTQQEDSAVYLCASSLAPPGTVGNTIYFGEGSWLTVV.

The chain recombines TRBV18 with TRBJ1-1; no reliable D call. Per the germline V gene, CDR1 is KGHSH and CDR2 is LQKENI. The CDR3 has 15 amino acids. Trimming removed 2 bases at V and 1 base at J, with 11 bases between. Here the CDR3 reads CASSPGPQENTEAFF. In DNA, the CDR3 is TGTGCCAGCTCACCAGGGCCACAAGAGAACACTGAAGCTTTCTTT.

The V call is TRBV6-5, the J call TRBJ2-1; 10 bases align to TRBD2. V dropped 2 bases and J dropped 7; count of bases not matched to a gene: 8. Germline lookup yields CDR1 MNHEY and CDR2 SVGAGI. This CDR3 region has 16 residues. The CDR3 DNA reads as TGTGCCAGCAGTTACCTGACTAGCGGGTCGATAAATGAGCAGTTCTTC. Its protein is CASSYLTSGSINEQFF.

The J gene is TRBJ2-2, the V gene TRBV5-1; 7 bases fit TRBD1. Per the germline V gene, CDR1 is SGHRS and CDR2 is YFSETQ. With 5 bases clipped from V and 2 bases from J, the junction kept 3 bases outside the gene matches. The CDR3 extends over 14 amino acids. Written as DNA, the CDR3 is TGCGCCAGCAGGCGACAGGGAAACACCGGGGAGCTGTTTTTT. It yields the protein CASRRQGNTGELFF.

This chain connects TRBV19 to TRBJ1-1; 12 bases are shared with TRBD1. V dropped 10 bases and J dropped 3; count of bases not matched to a gene: 12. Germline CDR1 reads LNHDA; CDR2 reads SQIVND (reference sequence). The CDR3 loop spans 16 amino acids. CDR3 sequence (DNA): TGTGCCACCTCCGGGACAGGGGGCTGGGTCGACACTGAAGCTTTCTTT. Translation gives CATSGTGGWVDTEAFF.

J is TRBJ2-7 and V is TRBV5-8, with 10 bases aligning to TRBD1. This CDR3 comprises 15 residues. V shed 4 bases, J shed 3 bases, and the junction held 7 bases outside the gene matches. Germline-derived CDR1 and CDR2 are SGHTS and YDEGEE. CDR3 coding DNA: TGTGCCAGCAGCAGTGGACAGGGGGTTCTCTACGAGCAGTACTTC. Translating it yields CASSSGQGVLYEQYF. Full variable domain (remainder filled in from reference TRBV5-8 and TRBJ2-7): EAGVTQSPTHLIKTRGQQATLRCSPISGHTSVYWYQQALGLGLQFLLWYDEGEERNRGNFPPRFSGRQFPNYSSELNVNALELEDSALYLCASSSGQGVLYEQYFGPGTRLTVT.

The chain has TRBV11-2 and TRBJ2-1; 7 bases are a match to TRBD2. The CDR3 consists of 14 residues. Trimming removed 5 bases from V and 3 bases from J; junction bases left unmatched: 4. Germline assignment: CDR1 SGHAT and CDR2 FQNNGV. CDR3 protein: CASSQPSGYNEQFF. The CDR3 region has the DNA TGTGCCAGCAGCCAACCTAGCGGCTACAATGAGCAGTTCTTC.

This chain joins TRBV4-3 and TRBJ1-1, with D unclear. Trimming cost V 0 bases and J 4 bases, with 12 bases left between them. The CDR3 extends over 15 amino acids. Per the germline V gene, CDR1 is LGHNA and CDR2 is YSLEER. The CDR3 is CASSQDPLRGTEAFF. The CDR3 region has the DNA TGCGCCAGCAGCCAAGATCCTCTACGGGGCACTGAAGCTTTCTTT.

The rearrangement uses TRBV5-1 and TRBJ1-3; 7 bases agree with TRBD1. The CDR3 spans 16 residues. In germline, CDR1 is SGHRS, CDR2 YFSETQ. The V segment lost 2 bases and the J segment 0 bases; nucleotides outside the gene matches: 5. CDR3 region: CASSLGGTVSGNTIYF. The CDR3 DNA reads as TGCGCCAGCAGCTTAGGGGGGACAGTCTCTGGAAACACCATATATTTT.

The rearrangement links TRBV28 to TRBJ1-6; D possibly corresponds to TRBD1 (6 bases). The CDR3 totals 17 residues. Germline CDR1 reads MDHEN; CDR2 reads SYDVKM. Trimming took 5 bases from V and 6 from J, leaving 20 bases between them. DNA of the CDR3: TGTGCCAGCAGTCCACCCGGACAGCCAACATCTAATTCACCCCTCCACTTT. As protein: CASSPPGQPTSNSPLHF.

This sequence joins TRBV2 and TRBJ1-1; D is undetermined. The CDR3 is made up of 13 amino acids. V was clipped by 2 bases and J by 1 base, with 5 bases between them. The V gene's germline CDR1 is SNHLY and CDR2 FYNNEI. The CDR3 spells CASSEIGNTEAFF. CDR3 coding DNA: TGTGCCAGCAGTGAAATCGGGAACACTGAAGCTTTCTTT.

This sequence joins TRBV7-2 and TRBJ2-6, with a possible D match to TRBD2 (6 bases). The CDR3 totals 17 residues. Per the germline V gene, CDR1 is SGHTA and CDR2 is FQGNSA. Trimming shortened V by 1 base and J by 0 bases, and 10 bases separated the two germline ends. As DNA, the CDR3 is TGTGCCAGCAGCTTAGGACCCGGGGGCTCTGGGGCCAACGTCCTGACTTTC. Translated, it gives CASSLGPGGSGANVLTF. Filled out from reference TRBV7-2 and TRBJ2-6, the complete variable domain reads GAGVSQSPSNKVTEKGKDVELRCDPISGHTALYWYRQSLGQGLEFLIYFQGNSAPDKSGLPSDRFSAERTGGSVSTLTIQRTQQEDSAVYLCASSLGPGGSGANVLTFGAGSRLTVL.

The chain combines TRBV5-1 with TRBJ1-2; TRBD1 aligns across 9 bases. The CDR3 consists of 14 residues. The trim removed 6 bases at V and 8 bases at J, leaving 11 bases unmatched. Germline lookup yields CDR1 SGHRS and CDR2 YFSETQ. The CDR3 loop is CASTTDRGPRGYTF. The CDR3 region has the DNA TGCGCCAGCACCACGGACAGGGGCCCGCGCGGCTACACCTTC.

This clone has only one observation. The V and J genes are TRBV7-2 and TRBJ1-1; no firm D call. The germline V gene has CDR1 SGHTA and CDR2 FQGNSA. This CDR3 has 13 amino acids. Trimming pared 2 bases from V and 5 bases from J, leaving 9 bases between. The CDR3 DNA is TGTGCCAGCAGCTTACCCGGGAGTACTGAAGCTTTCTTT. The encoded protein is CASSLPGSTEAFF.

The rearrangement uses TRBV18 and TRBJ1-5, with D uncertain. This CDR3 has 13 amino acids. Trimming took off 5 bases at V and 7 bases at J, with 12 bases between the two ends. Germline loops: CDR1 KGHSH, CDR2 LQKENI. CDR3 nucleotides: TGTGCCAGCTCAAACGGGGTGGAACAGCCCCAGCATTTT. Residues: CASSNGVEQPQHF. The full variable domain, with the rest looked up from reference TRBV18 and TRBJ1-5, is NAGVMQNPRHLVRRRGQEARLRCSPMKGHSHVYWYRQLPEEGLKFMVYLQKENIIDESGMPKERFSAEFPKEGPSILRIQQVVRGDSAAYFCASSNGVEQPQHFGDGTRLSIL.